These T cell receptor beta chains were read from a single sample in a study of blood T cell repertoires in COVID-19. Sequencing used immunoSEQ multiplex PCR; TCRdb keeps in-frame clones, though not all of them. The table lists some 200,000 clones, roughly 90% of them singletons. The sequenced sample was peripheral blood. The receptor set was obtained from a woman aged 70-85 years with acute or convalescent COVID-19. CDR3s include the opening cysteine and the closing phenylalanine or tryptophan. D genes are given only for firm matches. Clone size is not always given. Where it is, it says once, few, many or a class for expanded clones.

j_call clone_size v_call d_call cdr3_nt cdr3_aa
TRBJ2-1 NA TRBV9 TRBD2 TGTGCCAGCAGCGTAGCGGCGGGAGGGTCCTACAATGAGCAGTTCTTC CASSVAAGGSYNEQFF
TRBJ1-6 NA TRBV3-1/TRBV3-2 NA TGTGCCAGCAGCCAAGTTTGGCGGAATTCACCCCTCCACTTT CASSQVWRNSPLHF
TRBJ2-1 once TRBV14 NA TGTGCCAGCAGCCAAGATTGGATAGCTTACAATGAGCAGTTCTTC CASSQDWIAYNEQFF
TRBJ2-7 few TRBV13 NA TGTGCCAGCAGCTCACTCCAGGACAGTACCTACGAGCAGTACTTC CASSSLQDSTYEQYF
TRBJ1-3 NA TRBV5-1 NA TGCGCCAGCAGCCTAGGACAGCACTCTGGAAACACCATATATTTT CASSLGQHSGNTIYF
TRBJ2-2 NA TRBV5-1 TRBD1 TGCGCCAGCAGACCGCAGACAGGGAATCCCACCGGGGAGCTGTTTTTT CASRPQTGNPTGELFF
TRBJ2-3 NA TRBV4-3 TRBD1 TGCGCCAGCAGCCAAGGGACCGGGACAGGGGGCACAGATACGCAGTATTTT CASSQGTGTGGTDTQYF
TRBJ2-7 few TRBV5-6 TRBD2 TGTGCCAGCAGTCCTGCGGGGGTCCACGAGCAGTACTTC CASSPAGVHEQYF
TRBJ1-4 NA TRBV5-1 NA TGCGCCAGCAGTCAGTCCGGGATTAAGAATGAAAAACTGTTTTTT CASSQSGIKNEKLFF
TRBJ2-3 NA TRBV20-1 TRBD2 TGCAGTGCTAGTTTGCTAGCGGGCACAGATACGCAGTATTTT CSASLLAGTDTQYF
TRBJ2-7 NA TRBV12-3/TRBV12-4 NA TGTGCCAGCAGTTCGGTCTACGAGCAGTACTTC CASSSVYEQYF
TRBJ2-5 NA TRBV2 TRBD1 TGTGCCAGTGGAGGACAGGGACGAGAGACCCAGTACTTC CASGGQGRETQYF
TRBJ1-2 NA TRBV6-2/TRBV6-3 TRBD1 TGTGCCAGCAGTTTTGGGACAGGGGATTATGGCTGGACCTTC CASSFGTGDYGWTF
TRBJ2-2 few TRBV6-1 NA TGTGCCAGCAGTGAAGCGCTTCCAGGGATCACCGGGGAGCTGTTTTTT CASSEALPGITGELFF
TRBJ1-5 once TRBV2 TRBD1 TGTGCCAGCAGTCCCGGAACAGGGGGGAATCAGCCCCAGCATTTT CASSPGTGGNQPQHF
TRBJ1-2 few TRBV5-4 NA TGTGCCAGCAGCTTGGAGGGAGGGCGAGGAGGCTACACCTTC CASSLEGGRGGYTF
TRBJ1-4 NA TRBV7-2 NA TGTGCCAGCAGCGCCTCAGGATCAACTAATGAAAAACTGTTTTTT CASSASGSTNEKLFF
TRBJ2-5 NA TRBV6-1 NA TGTGCCAGCAGTGAAGCTGGGTCTAGTCAAGAGACCCAGTACTTC CASSEAGSSQETQYF
TRBJ1-1 NA TRBV5-6 TRBD1 TGTGCCAGCAGCCCCGGACAGGGACTCAACACTGAAGCTTTCTTT CASSPGQGLNTEAFF
TRBJ1-4 NA TRBV15 NA TGTGCCACCAGCAGAGAGGGGGGACGGTTTTTT CATSREGGRFF
TRBJ2-1 NA TRBV9 NA TGTGCCAGCAGCGCCCCAGGGGTTCCCTCCTACAATGAGCAGTTCTTC CASSAPGVPSYNEQFF
TRBJ2-7 NA TRBV5-4 NA TGTGCCAGCAGCTTGGGAGGGGGCTACGAGCAGTACTTC CASSLGGGYEQYF
TRBJ2-1 NA TRBV18 TRBD1 TGTGCCAGCTCAATGGACAGGGGCAATGAGCAGTTCTTC CASSMDRGNEQFF
TRBJ1-5 NA TRBV27 NA TGTGCCAGCGGACTAGGGGCTAAGCAGCCCCAGCATTTT CASGLGAKQPQHF
TRBJ1-6 few TRBV7-6 TRBD1 TGTGCCAGCAGCTCCACCGGGACAGGGGCTTCACCCCTCCACTTT CASSSTGTGASPLHF
TRBJ1-4 NA TRBV28 TRBD1 TGTGCCAGCAGTTTGGGGACAGGGCCGAATGAAAAACTGTTTTTT CASSLGTGPNEKLFF
TRBJ1-6 NA TRBV25-1 NA TGTGCCAGCAGTGATCTCTCGAGTTCACCCCTCCACTTT CASSDLSSSPLHF
TRBJ1-5 NA TRBV5-5 NA TGTGCCAGCACCCCCGTGGGGGGACGTAATCAGCCCCAGCATTTT CASTPVGGRNQPQHF
TRBJ1-2 NA TRBV19 NA TGTGCCAGTAGTATATATGGACAGAATGGCTACACCTTC CASSIYGQNGYTF
TRBJ1-5 NA TRBV4-2 TRBD1 TGTGCCAGCAGCCAAGAAATTAGAGGACAGGGAGCAGGTCAGCCCCAGCATTTT CASSQEIRGQGAGQPQHF
TRBJ2-1 NA TRBV6-2/TRBV6-3 TRBD1 TGTGCCAGCAGCCCTCCGGGACAGGGGGCGAATGAGCAGTTCTTC CASSPPGQGANEQFF
TRBJ2-6 NA TRBV3-1/TRBV3-2 NA TGTGCCAGCAGCCAATTCAACTCTGGGGCCAACGTCCTGACTTTC CASSQFNSGANVLTF
TRBJ1-4 NA TRBV9 TRBD1 TGTGCCAGCAGCGCGACAGGGGCAACTAATGAAAAACTGTTTTTT CASSATGATNEKLFF
TRBJ2-7 NA TRBV2 TRBD1 TGTGCCAGCAGCAAGAAGACAGGGGGCTCAGCCCAAACCTACGAGCAGTACTTC CASSKKTGGSAQTYEQYF
TRBJ1-6 NA TRBV7-9 NA TGTGCCAGCAGCTTAGCGTCCGGGGGAAATTCACCCCTCCACTTT CASSLASGGNSPLHF
TRBJ1-5 few TRBV5-8 TRBD1 TGTGCCAGCAGCGGGGGACAGCCGAATCAGCCCCAGCATTTT CASSGGQPNQPQHF
TRBJ1-6 NA TRBV7-6 NA TGTGCCAGCAGCTTAGGCGGGTGGAATTCACCCCTCCACTTT CASSLGGWNSPLHF
TRBJ2-5 NA TRBV2 NA TGTGCCAGCATACGCGCCATAGCGTCTTACCAAGAGACCCAGTACTTC CASIRAIASYQETQYF
TRBJ1-1 NA TRBV7-8 NA TGTGCCAGCAGCCTCTCACAGGATACCATGAACACTGAAGCTTTCTTT CASSLSQDTMNTEAFF
TRBJ1-2 NA TRBV5-4 TRBD1 TGTGCCAGCAGCTTGGACGGGACAGGGGTTTATGGCTACACCTTC CASSLDGTGVYGYTF
TRBJ2-7 NA TRBV9 TRBD2 TGTGCCAGCAGCGTAGGGGGACTAGCGAGCTACGAGCAGTACTTC CASSVGGLASYEQYF
TRBJ2-2 NA TRBV6-1 NA TGTGCCAGCAGTGAAAGGGACTGGGGCACCGGGGAGCTGTTTTTT CASSERDWGTGELFF
TRBJ2-3 NA TRBV7-2 TRBD2 TGTGCCAGCAGCCGCCTGAAGGTCGCGGGGGGGTTGGGCACAGATACGCAGTATTTT CASSRLKVAGGLGTDTQYF
TRBJ1-2 NA TRBV19 NA TGTGCCAGTAGTACAACTAGCGGGAGCGTCTATGGCTACACCTTC CASSTTSGSVYGYTF
TRBJ1-4 few TRBV19 NA TGTGCCAGTAGTGCAGGACTTACTGAAAAACTGTTTTTT CASSAGLTEKLFF
TRBJ2-7 NA TRBV27 TRBD1 TGTGCCAGCAGTTTATCTTGGACAGGGGCTTACGAGCAGTACTTC CASSLSWTGAYEQYF